The 8 T cell receptor beta chains below were found in one sample sequenced in a study of blood T cells in healthy people across ages. Then a second PCR, running roughly 7 to 11 cycles, was carried out with a sample-barcoded 5' primer and a J-beta primer mix. TCRdb reprocessed the 5' RACE reads with MiXCR, giving one entry per CDR3 protein. The data contain 590,000 or so distinct CDR3 sequences, around 31% of them singletons. The sample taken for sequencing was blood. All receptors come from a woman aged 80 or over in good health.

The genes are TRBV5-1 and TRBJ2-5; TRBD1 aligns across 9 bases. The J call may be in error: the DNA end matches TRBJ2-7 better. CDR3 size: 15 residues. The germline V gene has CDR1 SGHRS and CDR2 YFSETQ. The CDR3 region is CASSAGTGTCYEQYF. In nucleotides, the CDR3 is TGCGCCAGCAGCGCAGGGACAGGGACTTGCTACGAGCAGTACTTC.

This clonotype was counted many times. The rearrangement joins TRBV5-1 to TRBJ1-1, with D hard to call. There are 14 residues in the CDR3. Germline V CDR1 and CDR2: SGHRS, YFSETQ. Between the trimmed V and J ends, which lost 7 bases and 0 bases, there was a span of 13 bases. The CDR3 is CASGPGSMNTEAFF. DNA of the CDR3: TGCGCCAGCGGCCCTGGGAGCATGAACACTGAAGCTTTCTTT.

This clonotype was picked up a small number of times. The genes are TRBV5-4 and TRBJ1-2; tentative D call: TRBD1 (6 bases). This CDR3 is built from 14 residues. CDR1 and CDR2 (germline): SGHNT, YYREEE (reference sequence). The V end was cut by 5 bases, the J end by 4 bases, with 15 bases between. The CDR3 loop is CASRRGGQSYGYTF. CDR3 in DNA: TGTGCCAGCAGAAGGGGAGGACAGAGCTATGGCTACACCTTC.

The sample holds one count of this clonotype. Being one base from a much bigger clone, this may be a read error. This chain uses TRBV12-3 or TRBV12-4 with TRBJ1-2; unclear D gene. This CDR3 region has 17 residues. CDR3 coding DNA: TGTGCCGGCAGTTTTCCCTCGGGCCCACTAGCTAACTATGGCTACACCTTC. Its protein product is CAGSFPSGPLANYGYTF.

The chain links TRBV12-3 or TRBV12-4 to TRBJ2-1, with D possibly TRBD2 on 6 matching bases. Near its end, the DNA agrees better with TRBJ2-7, so the J call may be wrong. The CDR3 length is 17 residues. The CDR3 DNA sequence: TGTGTCGGCAGCCTGAAAGGCGGGACGCTCCTTTACAATGAGCAGTACTTC. Translated: CVGSLKGGTLLYNEQYF.

The chain couples TRBV20-1 to TRBJ1-1, with D perhaps TRBD1 (5 bases). In germline, CDR1 is DFQATT, CDR2 SNEGSKA (reference sequence). This CDR3 comprises 16 residues. V lost 0 bases and J 4 bases, leaving 18 bases between the germline ends. CDR3 bases: TGCAGTGCTAGAGATATTTGGTGGGGCCCCGGCACTGAAGCTTTCTTT. Its translation is CSARDIWWGPGTEAFF.

The table lists this clonotype with many counts. The chain carries TRBV7-9 and TRBJ1-4, with 7 bases fitting TRBD1. The CDR3 runs 14 residues. Trimming at V came to 5 bases and at J to 8 bases, leaving 8 bases not matched to a gene. CDR1 is SEHNR and CDR2 is FQNEAQ in the germline V gene (reference sequence). The CDR3 sequence: CASSATGHGEKLFF. Written as DNA, the CDR3 is TGTGCCAGCAGCGCGACAGGGCATGGCGAAAAACTGTTTTTT.

This clonotype was seen ten or more times. This chain links TRBV7-2 with TRBJ2-3; D is ambiguous. This CDR3 contains 13 residues. The V gene's germline CDR1 is SGHTA and CDR2 FQGNSA. Between the trimmed V and J ends, which lost 5 bases and 4 bases, there was a span of 10 bases. The CDR3 loop is CASSTGPPDTQYF. In DNA, the CDR3 is TGTGCCAGCAGCACCGGACCTCCAGATACGCAGTATTTT.